The 2 T cell receptor beta chains reported below all come from one sample, sequenced in a study of blood T cell repertoires in COVID-19. TCRdb's table, derived via immunoSEQ multiplex PCR, lists solely in-frame clones and lacks some. The sample lists roughly 290,000 clones; about 86% were seen once. The sequenced sample consisted of peripheral blood. The receptors come from a woman aged 25-40 years who had recovered from COVID-19.

The chain joins TRBV2 to TRBJ1-2, with D tentatively TRBD1 (6 bases). CDR3 length: 14 amino acids. In germline, CDR1 is SNHLY, CDR2 FYNNEI. Deletions cut 9 bases from V and 0 bases from J, with 14 bases between. The DNA for the CDR3 is TGTGCCAGTAGTAAGGACAGATCTAACTATGGCTACACCTTC. Residues: CASSKDRSNYGYTF.

The chain recombines TRBV4-1 with TRBJ2-7; 9 positions agree with TRBD1. Germline CDR1 is MGHRA and CDR2 is YSYEKL. CDR3 length: 15 amino acids. V shed 0 bases and J 6 bases; nucleotides not matched to a gene: 6. In DNA, the CDR3 is TGCGCCAGCAGCCAAGATTTCGGGACAGGGACCGAGCAGTACTTC. Translation gives CASSQDFGTGTEQYF.